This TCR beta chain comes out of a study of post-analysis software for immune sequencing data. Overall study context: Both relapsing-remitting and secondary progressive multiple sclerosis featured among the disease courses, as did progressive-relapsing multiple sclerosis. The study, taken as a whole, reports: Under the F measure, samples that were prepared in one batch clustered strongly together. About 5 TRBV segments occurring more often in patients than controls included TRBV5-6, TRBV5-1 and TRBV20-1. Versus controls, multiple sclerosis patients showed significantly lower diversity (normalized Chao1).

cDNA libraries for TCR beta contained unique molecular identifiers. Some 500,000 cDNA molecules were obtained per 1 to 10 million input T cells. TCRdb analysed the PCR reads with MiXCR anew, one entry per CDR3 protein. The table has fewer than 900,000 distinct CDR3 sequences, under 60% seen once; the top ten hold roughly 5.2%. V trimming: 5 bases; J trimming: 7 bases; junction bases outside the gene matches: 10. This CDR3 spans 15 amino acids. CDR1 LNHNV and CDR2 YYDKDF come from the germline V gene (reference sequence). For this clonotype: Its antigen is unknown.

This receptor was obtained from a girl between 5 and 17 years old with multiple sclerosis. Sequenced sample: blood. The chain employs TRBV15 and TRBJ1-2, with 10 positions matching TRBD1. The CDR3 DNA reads TGTGCCACCAGCGGCACGGGACAGGGGTACGGTGGCTACACCTTC. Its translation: CATSGTGQGYGGYTF.